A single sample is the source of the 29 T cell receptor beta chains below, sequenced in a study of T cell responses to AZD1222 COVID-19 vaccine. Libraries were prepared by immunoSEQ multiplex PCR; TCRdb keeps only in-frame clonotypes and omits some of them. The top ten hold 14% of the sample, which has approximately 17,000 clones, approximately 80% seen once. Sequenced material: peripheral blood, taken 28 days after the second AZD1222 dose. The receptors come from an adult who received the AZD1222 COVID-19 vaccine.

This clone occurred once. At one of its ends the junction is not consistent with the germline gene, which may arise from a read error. CDR3 DNA sequence: TGTGCCAGCAGCTTAGCAGGGAACACCGAAGCTTTCTTT. It codes for CASSLAGNTEAFF. This chain links TRBV13 with TRBJ1-1; D is possibly TRBD1 (5 bases). There are 13 residues in the CDR3. CDR1 and CDR2 from the germline V gene are PRHDT and FYEKMQ (reference sequence).

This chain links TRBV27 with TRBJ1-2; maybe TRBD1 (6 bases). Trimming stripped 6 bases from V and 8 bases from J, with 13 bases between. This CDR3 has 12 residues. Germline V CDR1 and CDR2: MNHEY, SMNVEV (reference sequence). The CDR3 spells CASSDTGRGYTF. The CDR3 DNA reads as TGTGCCAGCAGCGACACAGGGAGGGGCTACACCTTC.

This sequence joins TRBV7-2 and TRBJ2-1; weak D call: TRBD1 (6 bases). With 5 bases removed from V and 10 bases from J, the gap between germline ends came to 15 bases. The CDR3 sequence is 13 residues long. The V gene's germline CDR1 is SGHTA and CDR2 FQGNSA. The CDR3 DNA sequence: TGTGCCAGCAGCCTGGACAGCGTGGAGGAGCAGTTCTTC. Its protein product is CASSLDSVEEQFF.

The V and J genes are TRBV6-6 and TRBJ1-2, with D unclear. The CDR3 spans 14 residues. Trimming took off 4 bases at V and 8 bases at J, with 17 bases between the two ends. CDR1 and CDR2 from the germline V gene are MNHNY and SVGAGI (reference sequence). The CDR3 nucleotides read TGTGCCAGCAGTTCTCTACGGACCAATATGGGCTACACCTTC. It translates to CASSSLRTNMGYTF.

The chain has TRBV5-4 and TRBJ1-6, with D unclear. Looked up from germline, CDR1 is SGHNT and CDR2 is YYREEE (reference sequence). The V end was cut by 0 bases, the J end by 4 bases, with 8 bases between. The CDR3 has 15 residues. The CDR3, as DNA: TGTGCCAGCAGCTTGGGGGGAAGATATAATTCACCCCTCCACTTT. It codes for CASSLGGRYNSPLHF.

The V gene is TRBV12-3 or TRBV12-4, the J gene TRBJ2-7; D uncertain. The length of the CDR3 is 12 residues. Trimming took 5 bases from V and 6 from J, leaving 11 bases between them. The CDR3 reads CASSGVGVEQYF. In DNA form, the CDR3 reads TGTGCCAGCAGTGGGGTTGGGGTCGAGCAGTACTTC.

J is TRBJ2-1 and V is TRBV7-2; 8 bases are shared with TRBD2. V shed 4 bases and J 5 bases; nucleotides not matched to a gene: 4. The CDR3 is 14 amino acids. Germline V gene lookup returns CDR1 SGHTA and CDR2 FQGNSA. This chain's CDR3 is CASSSGAGDNEQFF. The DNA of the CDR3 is TGTGCCAGCAGCTCGGGAGCGGGGGACAATGAGCAGTTCTTC. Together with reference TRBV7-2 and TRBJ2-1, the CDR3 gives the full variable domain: GAGVSQSPSNKVTEKGKDVELRCDPISGHTALYWYRQSLGQGLEFLIYFQGNSAPDKSGLPSDRFSAERTGGSVSTLTIQRTQQEDSAVYLCASSSGAGDNEQFFGPGTRLTVL.

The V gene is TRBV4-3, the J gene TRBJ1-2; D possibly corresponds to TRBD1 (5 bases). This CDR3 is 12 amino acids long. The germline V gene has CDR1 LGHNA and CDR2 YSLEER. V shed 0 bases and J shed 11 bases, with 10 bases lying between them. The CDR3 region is CASSQDGGDYTF. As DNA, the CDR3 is TGCGCCAGCAGCCAAGATGGAGGGGATTACACCTTC.

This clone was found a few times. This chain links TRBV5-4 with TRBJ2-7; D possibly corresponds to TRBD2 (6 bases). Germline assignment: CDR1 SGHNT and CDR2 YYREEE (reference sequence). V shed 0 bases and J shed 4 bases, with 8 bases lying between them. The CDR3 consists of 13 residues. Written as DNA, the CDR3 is TGTGCCAGCAGCTTGGCCCGGGGGTACGAGCAGTACTTC. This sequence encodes CASSLARGYEQYF.

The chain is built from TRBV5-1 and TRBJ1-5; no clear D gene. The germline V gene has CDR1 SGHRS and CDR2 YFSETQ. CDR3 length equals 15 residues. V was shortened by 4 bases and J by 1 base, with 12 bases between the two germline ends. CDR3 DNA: TGCGCCAGCAGCCTAGACTTGGGAAGCAATCAGCCCCAGCATTTT. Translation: CASSLDLGSNQPQHF. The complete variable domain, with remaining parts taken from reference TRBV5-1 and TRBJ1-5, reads KAGVTQTPRYLIKTRGQQVTLSCSPISGHRSVSWYQQTPGQGLQFLFEYFSETQRNKGNFPGRFSGRQFSNSRSEMNVSTLELGDSALYLCASSLDLGSNQPQHFGDGTRLSIL.

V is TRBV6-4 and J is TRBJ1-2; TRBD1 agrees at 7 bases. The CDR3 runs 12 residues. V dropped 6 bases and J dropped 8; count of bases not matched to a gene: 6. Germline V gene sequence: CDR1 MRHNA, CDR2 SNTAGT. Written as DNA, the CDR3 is TGTGCCAGCAGAGCAGGGGGAGAGGGCTACACCTTC. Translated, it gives CASRAGGEGYTF.

The CDR3 reads CASTTGQEGQPQHF. The CDR3 region has the DNA TGTGCCAGCACTACCGGACAGGAGGGCCAGCCCCAGCATTTT. This sequence joins TRBV6-5 and TRBJ1-5; 7 positions agree with TRBD1. V trimming: 7 bases; J trimming: 7 bases; junction bases outside the gene matches: 10. In germline, CDR1 is MNHEY, CDR2 SVGAGI. CDR3 length: 14 residues.

This chain's CDR3 is CATSRDGQGSQPQHF. The CDR3 bases are TGTGCCACCAGCAGAGATGGACAGGGTAGCCAGCCCCAGCATTTT. The chain employs TRBV15 and TRBJ1-5; TRBD1 matches at 8 bases. Germline assignment: CDR1 LNHNV and CDR2 YYDKDF (reference sequence). Trimming removed 0 bases from V and 7 bases from J; junction bases left unmatched: 5. CDR3 length: 15 residues.

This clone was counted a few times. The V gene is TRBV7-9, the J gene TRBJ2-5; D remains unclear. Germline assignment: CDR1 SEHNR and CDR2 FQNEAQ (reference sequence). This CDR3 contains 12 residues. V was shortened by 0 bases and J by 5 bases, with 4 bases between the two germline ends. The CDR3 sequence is CASSLAEETQYF. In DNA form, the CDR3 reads TGTGCCAGCAGCTTAGCCGAGGAGACCCAGTACTTC.

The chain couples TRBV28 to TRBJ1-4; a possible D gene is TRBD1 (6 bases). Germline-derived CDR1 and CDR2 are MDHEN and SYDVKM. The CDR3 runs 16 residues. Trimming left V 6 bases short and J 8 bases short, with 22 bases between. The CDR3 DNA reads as TGTGCCAGCAGGGCCGGGACACACAACTTAGGGGAAAAACTGTTTTTT. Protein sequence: CASRAGTHNLGEKLFF.

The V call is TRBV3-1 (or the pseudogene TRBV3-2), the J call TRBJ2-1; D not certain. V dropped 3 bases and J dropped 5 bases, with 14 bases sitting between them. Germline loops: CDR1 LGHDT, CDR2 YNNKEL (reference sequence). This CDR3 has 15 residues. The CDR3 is CASSQGVATDNEQFF. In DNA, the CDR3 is TGTGCCAGCAGCCAGGGTGTTGCCACCGACAATGAGCAGTTCTTC.

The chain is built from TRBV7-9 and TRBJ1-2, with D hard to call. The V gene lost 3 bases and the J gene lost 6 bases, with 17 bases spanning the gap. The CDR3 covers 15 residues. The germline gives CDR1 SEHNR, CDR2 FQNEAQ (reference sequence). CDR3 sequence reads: CASSFPSAGKDGYTF. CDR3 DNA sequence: TGTGCCAGCAGCTTCCCAAGCGCGGGGAAAGATGGCTACACCTTC.

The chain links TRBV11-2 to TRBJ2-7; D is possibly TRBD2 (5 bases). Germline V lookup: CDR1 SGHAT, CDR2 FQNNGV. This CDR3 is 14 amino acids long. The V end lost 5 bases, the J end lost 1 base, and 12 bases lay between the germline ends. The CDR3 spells CASSAARDSYEQYF. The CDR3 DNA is TGTGCCAGCAGCGCGGCGAGGGATTCCTACGAGCAGTACTTC.

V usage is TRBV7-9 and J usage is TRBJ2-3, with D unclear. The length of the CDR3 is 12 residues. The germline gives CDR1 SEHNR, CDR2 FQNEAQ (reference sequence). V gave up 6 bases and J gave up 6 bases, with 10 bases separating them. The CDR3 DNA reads TGTGCCAGCAGGGTAGGAACTGATACGCAGTATTTT. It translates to CASRVGTDTQYF.

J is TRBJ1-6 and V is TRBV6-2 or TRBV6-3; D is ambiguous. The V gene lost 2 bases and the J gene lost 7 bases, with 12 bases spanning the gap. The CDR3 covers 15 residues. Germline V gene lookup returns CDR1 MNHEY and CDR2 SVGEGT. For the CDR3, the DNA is TGTGCCAGCAGTTACGCGGGGTCTGGCAATTCACCCCTCCACTTT. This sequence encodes CASSYAGSGNSPLHF.

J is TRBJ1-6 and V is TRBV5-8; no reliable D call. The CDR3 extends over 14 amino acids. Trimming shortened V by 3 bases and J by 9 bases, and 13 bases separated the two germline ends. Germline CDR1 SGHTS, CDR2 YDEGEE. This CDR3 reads CASSYSASSSPLHF. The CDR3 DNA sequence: TGTGCCAGCAGCTACTCGGCCTCTAGTTCACCCCTCCACTTT.

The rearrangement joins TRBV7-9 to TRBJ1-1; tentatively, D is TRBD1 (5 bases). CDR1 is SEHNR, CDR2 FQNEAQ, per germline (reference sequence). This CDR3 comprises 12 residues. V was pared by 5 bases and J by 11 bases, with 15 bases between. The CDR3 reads CASSVQGRRAFF. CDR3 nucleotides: TGTGCCAGCAGCGTCCAGGGCCGCCGGGCTTTCTTT.

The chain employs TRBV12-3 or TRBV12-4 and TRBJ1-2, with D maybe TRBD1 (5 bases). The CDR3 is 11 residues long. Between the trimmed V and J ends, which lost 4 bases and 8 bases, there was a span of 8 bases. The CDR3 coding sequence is TGTGCCAGCAGTTATGGGGCCGGCTACACCTTC. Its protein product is CASSYGAGYTF.

CDR3 in amino acids: CASSDPDRGSGQPQHF. CDR3 DNA sequence: TGCGCCAGCAGTGACCCGGACAGGGGCTCGGGGCAGCCCCAGCATTTT. This sequence joins TRBV10-2 and TRBJ1-5; 9 nucleotides match TRBD1. The CDR3 is 16 residues long. J lost 7 bases, V lost 3 bases, and 10 bases had no gene match. Germline V lookup: CDR1 WSHSY, CDR2 SAAADI.

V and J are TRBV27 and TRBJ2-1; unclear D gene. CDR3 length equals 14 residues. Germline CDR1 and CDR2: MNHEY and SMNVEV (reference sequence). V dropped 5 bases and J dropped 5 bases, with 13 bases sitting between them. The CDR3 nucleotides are TGTGCCAGCAGTGTCCTCGACCCGAACAATGAGCAGTTCTTC. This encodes CASSVLDPNNEQFF.

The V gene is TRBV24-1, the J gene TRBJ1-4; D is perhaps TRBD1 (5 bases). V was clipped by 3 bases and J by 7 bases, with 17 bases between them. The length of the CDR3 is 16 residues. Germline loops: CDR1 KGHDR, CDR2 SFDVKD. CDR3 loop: CATSDGTPEGSEKLFF. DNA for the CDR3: TGTGCCACCAGTGATGGCACACCGGAGGGGAGTGAAAAACTGTTTTTT.

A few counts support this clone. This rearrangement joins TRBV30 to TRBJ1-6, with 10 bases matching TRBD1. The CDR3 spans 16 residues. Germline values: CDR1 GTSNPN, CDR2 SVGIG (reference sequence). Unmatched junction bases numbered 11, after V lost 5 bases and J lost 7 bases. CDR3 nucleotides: TGTGCCTGGGGTACTCGGGACAGGGGATCGAATTCACCCCTCCACTTT. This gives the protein CAWGTRDRGSNSPLHF.

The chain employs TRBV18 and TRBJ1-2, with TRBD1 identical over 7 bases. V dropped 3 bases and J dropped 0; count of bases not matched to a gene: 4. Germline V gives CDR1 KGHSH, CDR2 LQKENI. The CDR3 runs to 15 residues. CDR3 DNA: TGTGCCAGCTCACCGGGACAGCAAACTAACTATGGCTACACCTTC. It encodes CASSPGQQTNYGYTF.

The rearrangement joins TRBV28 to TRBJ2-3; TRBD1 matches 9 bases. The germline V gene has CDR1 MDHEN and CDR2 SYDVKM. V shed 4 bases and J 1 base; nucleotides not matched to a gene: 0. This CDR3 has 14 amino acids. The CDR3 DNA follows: TGTGCCAGCAGTTACAGGGGGCGCACAGATACGCAGTATTTT. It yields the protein CASSYRGRTDTQYF.